This entry features one T cell receptor beta chain sequence. The source of the sample is a study of shared clonotypes between healthy human individuals. Background on the study: Donor ages ranged 18 to 49 years: a couple of women, a few men.

Per the original data handling: Quality scores were absent from the junction-only immunoSEQ sequences, so filtering differed. Libraries were prepared by immunoSEQ multiplex PCR; TCRdb keeps only in-frame clonotypes and omits some of them. V and J calls and clone size are as listed in that table; D and trimming were resolved from the DNA. The table shows fewer than 600,000 clones, with 79% occurring only once. The specimen was PBMCs. The receptor was derived from a woman aged 40 to 50 in good health. Some clones in this sample may be carry-over from other donors' samples.

For the CDR3, the DNA is TGTGCCAGCAGCAGGGACAACACGAAACAGTACTTC. Its translation: CASSRDNTKQYF. The V gene is TRBV2, the J gene TRBJ2-4, with D possibly TRBD1 on 6 matching bases. V was cut by 6 bases and J by 13 bases, with 16 bases left in between. This CDR3 has 12 residues. The germline V gene has CDR1 SNHLY and CDR2 FYNNEI.